This T cell receptor (beta chain) was recorded in a study of T-cell reconstitution after alpha-beta-depleted transplantation in children. Trimming cost V 1 base and J 6 bases; bases outside gene matches: 8. Per the germline V gene, CDR1 is SGHTA and CDR2 is FQGNSA. This CDR3 has 16 residues. Unique molecular identifiers featured in how the TCRbeta library was prepared. MiXCR, run by TCRdb on the PCR reads, gives a single entry per CDR3 protein. The sample holds roughly 45,000 distinct CDR3 sequences; about 9% are singletons and the top ten take about 26%. The receptor comes from a male patient between 2 and 15 years old who had a stem cell transplant for chronic granulomatous disease, so the T cells may come from the graft donor. The J gene is TRBJ2-5, the V gene TRBV7-2, with 10 bases lining up with TRBD1. The sequences come from PBMCs, mostly from graft donor cells, collected 60 days after TCRalphabeta/CD19-depleted stem cell transplant. Here the CDR3 DNA reads TGTGCCAGCAGCTTAGGCTTCCGGGGACAGGGGAAGACCCAGTACTTC. This gives the protein CASSLGFRGQGKTQYF.